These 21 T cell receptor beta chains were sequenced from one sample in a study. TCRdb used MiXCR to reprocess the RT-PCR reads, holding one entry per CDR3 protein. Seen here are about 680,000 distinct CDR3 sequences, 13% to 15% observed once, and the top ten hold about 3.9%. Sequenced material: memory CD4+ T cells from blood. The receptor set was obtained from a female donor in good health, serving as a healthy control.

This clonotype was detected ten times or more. The CDR3 reads CSARRSGSSYEQYF. Written as DNA, the CDR3 is TGCAGTGCTAGAAGGTCAGGGTCCTCCTACGAGCAGTACTTC. This chain uses TRBV20-1 with TRBJ2-7, with a possible D match to TRBD1 (5 bases). In germline, CDR1 is DFQATT, CDR2 SNEGSKA (reference sequence). The CDR3 consists of 14 residues. V lost 2 bases and J lost 0, with 11 bases in between.

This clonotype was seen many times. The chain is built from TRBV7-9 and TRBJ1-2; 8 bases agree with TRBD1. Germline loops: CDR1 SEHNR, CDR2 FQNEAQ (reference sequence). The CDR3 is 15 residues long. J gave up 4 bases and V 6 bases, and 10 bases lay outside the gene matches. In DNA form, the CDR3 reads TGTGCCAGCAGTGTGGAGGACAGGGCGGCCTATGGCTACACCTTC. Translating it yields CASSVEDRAAYGYTF.

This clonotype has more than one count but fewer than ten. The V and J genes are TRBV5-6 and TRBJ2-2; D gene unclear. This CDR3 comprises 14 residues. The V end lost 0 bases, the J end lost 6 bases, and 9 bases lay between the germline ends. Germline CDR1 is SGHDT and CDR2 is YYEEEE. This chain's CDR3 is CASSLDGSAGELFF. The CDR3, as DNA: TGTGCCAGCAGCTTGGACGGGTCGGCCGGGGAGCTGTTTTTT. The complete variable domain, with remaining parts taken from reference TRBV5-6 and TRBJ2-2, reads DAGVTQSPTHLIKTRGQQVTLRCSPKSGHDTVSWYQQALGQGPQFIFQYYEEEERQRGNFPDRFSGHQFPNYSSELNVNALLLGDSALYLCASSLDGSAGELFFGEGSRLTVL.

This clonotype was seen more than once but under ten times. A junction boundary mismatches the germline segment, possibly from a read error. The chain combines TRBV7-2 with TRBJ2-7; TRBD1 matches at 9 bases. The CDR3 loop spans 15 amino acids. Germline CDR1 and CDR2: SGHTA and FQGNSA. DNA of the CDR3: TGTGCCAGCAGCCTAGCCGGGACAGGGTTAGGCGAGCAGTACTTC. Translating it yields CASSLAGTGLGEQYF. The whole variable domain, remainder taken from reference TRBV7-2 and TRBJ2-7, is GAGVSQSPSNKVTEKGKDVELRCDPISGHTALYWYRQSLGQGLEFLIYFQGNSAPDKSGLPSDRFSAERTGGSVSTLTIQRTQQEDSAVYLCASSLAGTGLGEQYFGPGTRLTVT.

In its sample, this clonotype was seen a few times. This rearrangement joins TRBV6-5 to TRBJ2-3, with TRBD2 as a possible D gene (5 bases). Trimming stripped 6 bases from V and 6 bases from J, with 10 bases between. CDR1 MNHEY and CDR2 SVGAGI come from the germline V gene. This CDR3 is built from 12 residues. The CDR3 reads CASSKERDTQYF. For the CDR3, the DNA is TGTGCCAGCAGCAAGGAGCGGGATACGCAGTATTTT.

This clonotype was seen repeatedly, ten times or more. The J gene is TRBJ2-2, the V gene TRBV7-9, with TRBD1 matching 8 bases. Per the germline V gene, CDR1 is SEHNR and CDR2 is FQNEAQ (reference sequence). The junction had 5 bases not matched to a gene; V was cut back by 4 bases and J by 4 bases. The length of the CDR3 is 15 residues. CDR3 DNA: TGTGCCAGCAGCTACGGACAGGGTTCCACCGGGGAGCTGTTTTTT. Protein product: CASSYGQGSTGELFF.

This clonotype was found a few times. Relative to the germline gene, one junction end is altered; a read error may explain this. CDR3 bases: TGTGCCAGCAGCTCCGAAGCCGGGACTGGAATCTTC. It encodes CASSSEAGTGIF. The chain carries TRBV7-9 and TRBJ2-5; D is perhaps TRBD2 (6 bases). The CDR3 length is 12 residues. CDR1 is SEHNR and CDR2 is FQNEAQ in the germline V gene (reference sequence).

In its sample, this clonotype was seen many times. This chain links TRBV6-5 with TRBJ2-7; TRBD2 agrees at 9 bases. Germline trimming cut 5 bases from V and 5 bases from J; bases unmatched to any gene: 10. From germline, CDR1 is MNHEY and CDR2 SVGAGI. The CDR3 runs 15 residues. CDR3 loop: CASSARGLASHEQYF. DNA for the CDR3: TGTGCCAGCAGTGCAAGGGGACTAGCCAGTCACGAGCAGTACTTC.

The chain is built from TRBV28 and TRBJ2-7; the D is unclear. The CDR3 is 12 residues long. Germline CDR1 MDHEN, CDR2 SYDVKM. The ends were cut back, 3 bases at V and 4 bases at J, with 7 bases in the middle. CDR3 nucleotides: TGTGCCAGCAGTTTCCGTGAATACGAGCAGTACTTC. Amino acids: CASSFREYEQYF.

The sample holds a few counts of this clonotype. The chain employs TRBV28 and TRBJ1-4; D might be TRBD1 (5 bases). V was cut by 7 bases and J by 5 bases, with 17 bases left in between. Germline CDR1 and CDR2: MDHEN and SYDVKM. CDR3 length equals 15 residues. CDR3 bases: TGTGCCAGCAATAGGGGCGCCGCTTCAAATGAAAAACTGTTTTTT. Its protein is CASNRGAASNEKLFF.

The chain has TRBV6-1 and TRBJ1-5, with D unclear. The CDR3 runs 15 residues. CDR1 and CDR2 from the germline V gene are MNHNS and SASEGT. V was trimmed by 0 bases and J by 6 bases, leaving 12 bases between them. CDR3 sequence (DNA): TGTGCCAGCAGTGAAGCCATGAGGCCCCCTCAGCCCCAGCATTTT. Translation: CASSEAMRPPQPQHF.

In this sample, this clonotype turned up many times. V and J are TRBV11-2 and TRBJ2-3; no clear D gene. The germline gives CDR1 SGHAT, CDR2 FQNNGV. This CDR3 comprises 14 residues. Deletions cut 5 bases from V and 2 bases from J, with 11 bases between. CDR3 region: CASSIATHTDTQYF. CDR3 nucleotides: TGTGCCAGCAGCATCGCGACTCACACAGATACGCAGTATTTT.

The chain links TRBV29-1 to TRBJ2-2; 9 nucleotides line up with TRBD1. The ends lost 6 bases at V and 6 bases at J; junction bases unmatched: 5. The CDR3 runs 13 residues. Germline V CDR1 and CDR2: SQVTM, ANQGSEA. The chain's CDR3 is CSVRDREAGELFF. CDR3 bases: TGCAGCGTCCGGGACAGGGAGGCCGGGGAGCTGTTTTTT.

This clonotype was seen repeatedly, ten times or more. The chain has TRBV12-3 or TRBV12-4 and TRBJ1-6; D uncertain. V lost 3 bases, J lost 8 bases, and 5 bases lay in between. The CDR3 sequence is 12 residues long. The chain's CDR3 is CASSFQDSPLHF. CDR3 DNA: TGTGCCAGCAGTTTTCAGGATTCACCCCTCCACTTT.

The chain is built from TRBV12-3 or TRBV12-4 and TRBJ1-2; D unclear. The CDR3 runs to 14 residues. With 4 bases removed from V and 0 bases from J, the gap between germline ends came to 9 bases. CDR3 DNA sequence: TGTGCCAGCAGTTCCCCACCTTCTAACTATGGCTACACCTTC. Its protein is CASSSPPSNYGYTF.

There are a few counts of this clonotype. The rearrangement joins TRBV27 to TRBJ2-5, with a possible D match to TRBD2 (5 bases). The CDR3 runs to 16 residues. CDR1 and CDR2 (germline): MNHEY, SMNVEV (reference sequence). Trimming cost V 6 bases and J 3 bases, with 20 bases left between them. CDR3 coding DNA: TGTGCCAGCAGCCGGGGTCCCGGTCGGGGTGAAGAGACCCAGTACTTC. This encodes CASSRGPGRGEETQYF.

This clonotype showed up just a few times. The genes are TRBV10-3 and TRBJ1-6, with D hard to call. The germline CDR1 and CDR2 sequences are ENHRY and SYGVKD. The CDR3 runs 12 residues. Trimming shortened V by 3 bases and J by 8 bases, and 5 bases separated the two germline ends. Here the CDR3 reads CAISDSDSPLHF. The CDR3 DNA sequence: TGTGCCATCAGTGACTCGGATTCACCCCTCCACTTT.

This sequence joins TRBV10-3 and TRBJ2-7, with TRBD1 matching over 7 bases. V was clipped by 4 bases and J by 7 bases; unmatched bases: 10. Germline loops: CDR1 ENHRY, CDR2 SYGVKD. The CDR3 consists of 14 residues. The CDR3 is CAISVQGRQSEQYF. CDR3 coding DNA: TGTGCCATCAGTGTACAGGGGCGACAGAGTGAGCAGTACTTC.

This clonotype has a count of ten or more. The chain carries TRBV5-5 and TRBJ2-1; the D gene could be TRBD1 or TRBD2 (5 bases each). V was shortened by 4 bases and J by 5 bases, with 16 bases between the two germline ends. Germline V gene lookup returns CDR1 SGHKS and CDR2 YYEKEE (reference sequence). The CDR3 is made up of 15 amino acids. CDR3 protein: CASSAAGTLNNEQFF. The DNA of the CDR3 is TGTGCCAGCAGCGCAGCCGGGACGTTGAACAATGAGCAGTTCTTC.

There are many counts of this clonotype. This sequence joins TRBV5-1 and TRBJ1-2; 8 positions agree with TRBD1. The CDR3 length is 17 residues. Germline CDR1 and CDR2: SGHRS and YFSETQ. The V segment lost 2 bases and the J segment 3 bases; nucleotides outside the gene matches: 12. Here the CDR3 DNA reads TGCGCCAGCAGCTTCTCAGGACAGGGCACAATCTACTATGGCTACACCTTC. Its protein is CASSFSGQGTIYYGYTF.

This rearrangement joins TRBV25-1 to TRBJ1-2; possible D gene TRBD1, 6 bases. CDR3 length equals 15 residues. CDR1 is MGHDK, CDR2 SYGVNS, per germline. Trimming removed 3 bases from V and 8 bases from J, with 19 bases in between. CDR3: CASSEGAGIISGYTF. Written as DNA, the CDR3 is TGTGCCAGCAGTGAGGGGGCGGGTATCATCAGCGGCTACACCTTC.